The following is a T cell receptor (beta chain) sequence with its context. With ipilimumab providing CTLA-4 blockade, focal radiation was administered to patients who had chemo-refractory metastatic non-small-cell lung cancer. The data stem from a study of radiotherapy plus CTLA-4 blockade in lung cancer. Study-level information: About 20% of patients responded objectively, and roughly 30% achieved disease control.

Some clones are missing from TCRdb's copy, which holds only in-frame ones; the method was immunoSEQ multiplex PCR. The repertoire holds around 38,000 clones, about 86% seen once, with around a fifth in the top ten. CDR3 length equals 17 residues. Germline values: CDR1 MGHRA, CDR2 YSYEKL. Between the trimmed V and J ends, which lost 4 bases and 0 bases, there was a span of 18 bases. The origin of this receptor is a human donor with non-small cell lung cancer whose response to radiotherapy plus ipilimumab could not be evaluated. V and J are TRBV4-1 and TRBJ2-5; a weak D match, TRBD2 (7 bases). Here the sequenced sample was peripheral blood, taken from a patient treated with radiotherapy plus ipilimumab. In DNA, the CDR3 is TGCGCCAGCAGCCTCCTGGCGGGGGCCGGGTACCAAGAGACCCAGTACTTC. Translation gives CASSLLAGAGYQETQYF.